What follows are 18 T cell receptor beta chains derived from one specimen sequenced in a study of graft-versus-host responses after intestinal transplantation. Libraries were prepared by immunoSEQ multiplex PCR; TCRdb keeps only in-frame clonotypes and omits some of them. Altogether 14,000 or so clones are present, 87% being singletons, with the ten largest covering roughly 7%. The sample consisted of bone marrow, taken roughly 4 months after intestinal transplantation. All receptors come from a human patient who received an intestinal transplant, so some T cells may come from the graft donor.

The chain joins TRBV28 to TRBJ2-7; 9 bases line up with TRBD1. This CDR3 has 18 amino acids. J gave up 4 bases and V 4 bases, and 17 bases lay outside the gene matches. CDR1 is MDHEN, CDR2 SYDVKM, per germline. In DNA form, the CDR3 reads TGTGCCAGCAGTTCCCTACCTGATTCGGACAGGGGAGATTACGAGCAGTACTTC. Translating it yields CASSSLPDSDRGDYEQYF.

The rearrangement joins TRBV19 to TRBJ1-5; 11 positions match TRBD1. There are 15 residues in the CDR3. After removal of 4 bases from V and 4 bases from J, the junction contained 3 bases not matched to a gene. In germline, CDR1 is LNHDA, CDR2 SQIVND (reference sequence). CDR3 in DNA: TGTGCCAGTAGTACCCGGGACAGGGGGAATCAGCCCCAGCATTTT. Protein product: CASSTRDRGNQPQHF. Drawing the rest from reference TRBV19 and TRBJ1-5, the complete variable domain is DGGITQSPKYLFRKEGQNVTLSCEQNLNHDAMYWYRQDPGQGLRLIYYSQIVNDFQKGDIAEGYSVSREKKESFPLTVTSAQKNPTAFYLCASSTRDRGNQPQHFGDGTRLSIL.

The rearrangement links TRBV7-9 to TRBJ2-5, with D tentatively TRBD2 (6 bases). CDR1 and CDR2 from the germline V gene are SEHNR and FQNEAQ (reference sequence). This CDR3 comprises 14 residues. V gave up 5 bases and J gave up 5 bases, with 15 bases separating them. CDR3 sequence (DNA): TGTGCCAGCAGCCCACCGGGGACTGGGGAGACCCAGTACTTC. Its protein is CASSPPGTGETQYF.

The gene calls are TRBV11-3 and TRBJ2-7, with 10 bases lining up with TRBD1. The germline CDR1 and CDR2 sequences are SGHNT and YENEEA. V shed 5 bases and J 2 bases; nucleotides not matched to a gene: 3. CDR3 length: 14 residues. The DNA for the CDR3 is TGTGCCAGCAGCATGGGACAGGGGACCTACGAGCAGTACTTC. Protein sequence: CASSMGQGTYEQYF.

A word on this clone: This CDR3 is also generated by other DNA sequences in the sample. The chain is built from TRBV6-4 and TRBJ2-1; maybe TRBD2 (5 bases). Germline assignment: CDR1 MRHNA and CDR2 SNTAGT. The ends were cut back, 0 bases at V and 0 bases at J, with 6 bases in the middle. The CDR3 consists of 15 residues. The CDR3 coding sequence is TGTGCCAGCAGTGACTCGAGCGGCTCCTACAATGAGCAGTTCTTC. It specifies CASSDSSGSYNEQFF.

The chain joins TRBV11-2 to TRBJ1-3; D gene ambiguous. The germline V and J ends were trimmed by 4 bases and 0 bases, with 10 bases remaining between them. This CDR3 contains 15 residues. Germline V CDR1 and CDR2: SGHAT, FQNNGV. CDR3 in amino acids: CASSSRTVSGNTIYF. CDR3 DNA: TGTGCCAGCAGCTCACGGACGGTCTCTGGAAACACCATATATTTT.

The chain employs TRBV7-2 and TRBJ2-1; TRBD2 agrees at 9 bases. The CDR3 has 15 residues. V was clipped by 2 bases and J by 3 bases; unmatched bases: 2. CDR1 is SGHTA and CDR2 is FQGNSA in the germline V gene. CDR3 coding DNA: TGTGCCAGCAGCTTATTAGCGGGAGACTACAATGAGCAGTTCTTC. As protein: CASSLLAGDYNEQFF.

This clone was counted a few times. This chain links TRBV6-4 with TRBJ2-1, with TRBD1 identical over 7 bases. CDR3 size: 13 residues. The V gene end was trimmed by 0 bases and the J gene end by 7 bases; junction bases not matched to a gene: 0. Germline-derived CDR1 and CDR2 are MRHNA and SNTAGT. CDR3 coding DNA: TGTGCCAGCAGTGACTCGGACAGGAATGAGCAGTTCTTC. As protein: CASSDSDRNEQFF.

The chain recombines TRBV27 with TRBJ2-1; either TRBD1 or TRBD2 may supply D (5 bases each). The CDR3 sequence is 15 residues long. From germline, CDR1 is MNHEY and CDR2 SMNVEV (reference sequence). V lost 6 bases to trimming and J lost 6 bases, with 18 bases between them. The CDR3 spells CASSFPGASRNEQFF. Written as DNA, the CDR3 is TGTGCCAGCAGCTTCCCCGGGGCGTCCCGCAATGAGCAGTTCTTC.

CDR3 residues: CARSFGGLAHINEQFF. The DNA of the CDR3 is TGTGCCAGAAGCTTTGGAGGGCTAGCCCACATCAATGAGCAGTTCTTC. The chain employs TRBV5-3 and TRBJ2-1; perhaps TRBD2 as D (6 bases). TRBV5-3 is marked as an open reading frame, function uncertain. The germline V and J ends were trimmed by 2 bases and 6 bases, with 18 bases remaining between them. This CDR3 region has 16 residues.

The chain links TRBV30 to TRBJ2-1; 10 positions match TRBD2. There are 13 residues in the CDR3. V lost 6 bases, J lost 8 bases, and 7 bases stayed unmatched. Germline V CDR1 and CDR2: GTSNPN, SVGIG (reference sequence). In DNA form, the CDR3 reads TGTGCCTGTCTAGCGGGGGCCTCGGATGAGCAGTTCTTC. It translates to CACLAGASDEQFF.

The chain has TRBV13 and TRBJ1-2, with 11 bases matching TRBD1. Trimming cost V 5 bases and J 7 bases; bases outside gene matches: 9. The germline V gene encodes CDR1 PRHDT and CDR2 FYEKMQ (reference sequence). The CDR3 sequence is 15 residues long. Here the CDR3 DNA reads TGTGCCAGCAGCAGGGGACAGGGGGATTATAGTGGCTACACCTTC. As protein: CASSRGQGDYSGYTF.

The CDR3 region has the DNA TGTGCCAGCGTTAGGGAATTTAGCAATCAGCCCCAGCATTTT. Protein product: CASVREFSNQPQHF. The V call is TRBV5-6, the J call TRBJ1-5; D is uncertain. Trimming removed 7 bases from V and 0 bases from J, with 11 bases in between. CDR1 and CDR2 (germline): SGHDT, YYEEEE. This CDR3 spans 14 amino acids.

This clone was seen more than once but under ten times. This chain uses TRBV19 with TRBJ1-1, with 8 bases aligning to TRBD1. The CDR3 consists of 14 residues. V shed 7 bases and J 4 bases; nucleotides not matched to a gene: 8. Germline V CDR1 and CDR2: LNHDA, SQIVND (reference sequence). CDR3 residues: CASTDRGKTTEAFF. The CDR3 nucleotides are TGTGCCAGTACCGACAGGGGCAAAACCACTGAAGCTTTCTTT.

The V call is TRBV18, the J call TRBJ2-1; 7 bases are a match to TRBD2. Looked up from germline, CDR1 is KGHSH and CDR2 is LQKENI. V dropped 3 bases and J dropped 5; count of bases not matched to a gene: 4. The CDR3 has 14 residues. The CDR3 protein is CASSPQLADNEQFF. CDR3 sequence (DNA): TGTGCCAGCTCACCGCAGCTAGCGGACAATGAGCAGTTCTTC.

The DNA of the CDR3 is TGTGCCAGCAGCGCTCAGGCAGGGGGAGCTAATGAAAAACTGTTTTTT. This encodes CASSAQAGGANEKLFF. The chain employs TRBV5-5 and TRBJ1-4; 7 nucleotides line up with TRBD1. Trimming removed 4 bases from V and 3 bases from J; junction bases left unmatched: 9. The CDR3 is 16 amino acids. Germline V gene lookup returns CDR1 SGHKS and CDR2 YYEKEE (reference sequence). The variable domain in full, with the rest retrieved from reference TRBV5-5 and TRBJ1-4, is DAGVTQSPTHLIKTRGQQVTLRCSPISGHKSVSWYQQVLGQGPQFIFQYYEKEERGRGNFPDRFSARQFPNYSSELNVNALLLGDSALYLCASSAQAGGANEKLFFGSGTQLSVL.

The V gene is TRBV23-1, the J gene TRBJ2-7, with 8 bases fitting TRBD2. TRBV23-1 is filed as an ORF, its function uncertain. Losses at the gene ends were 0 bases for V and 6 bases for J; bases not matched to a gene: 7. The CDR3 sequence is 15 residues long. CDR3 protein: CASSQSREAEVEQYF. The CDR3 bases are TGCGCCAGCAGTCAATCGCGGGAGGCGGAGGTCGAGCAGTACTTC.

The CDR3: CASSLLAGEDTQYF. CDR3 in DNA: TGTGCCAGCAGTTTACTAGCGGGAGAAGATACGCAGTATTTT. The chain joins TRBV7-3 to TRBJ2-3, with 11 bases lining up with TRBD2. Germline V gene lookup returns CDR1 SGHTA and CDR2 FQGTGA. The CDR3 contains 14 residues. Unmatched junction bases numbered 4, after V lost 6 bases and J lost 5 bases.